These T cell receptor beta chains were read from a single sample in a study of cytomegalovirus exposure and HLA in healthy donors. Libraries were prepared by immunoSEQ multiplex PCR; TCRdb keeps only in-frame clonotypes and omits some of them. The sample holds under 200,000 clones, 75% to 90% seen once. Source material: PBMCs. The origin of the receptors is a man between 18 and 29 years old in good health and CMV-seropositive. CDR3s leave out the opening cysteine and the closing phenylalanine or tryptophan. The order of the fields is clone size, CDR3 length, J gene, V gene, CDR3 protein. Only some rows state a clone size, as once, few, many or a class for expanded clones.

-,13,TRBJ2-1,TRBV27,ASSPQGVPYNEQF
once,12,TRBJ1-1,TRBV5-4,ASSLQGMNTEAF
-,13,TRBJ1-5,TRBV6-1,ASRLQALNNQPQH
-,15,TRBJ2-5,TRBV4-3,ASSQDLGTGIWKTQY
-,16,TRBJ2-3,TRBV9,ASSHQIIAAGAADTQY
-,11,TRBJ1-5,TRBV2,ASTVAGNQPQH
-,15,TRBJ2-3,TRBV30,AWSSGKTSASTDTQY
-,12,TRBJ1-2,TRBV28,ASSSPPAGSGYT
-,11,TRBJ1-5,TRBV30,AWSFGGAQPQH
-,11,TRBJ2-5,TRBV7-9,ASSPGGGETQY
-,14,TRBJ2-1,TRBV4-3,ASSQRSGISYNEQF
-,10,TRBJ2-7,TRBV19,ASSIVGHEQY
-,11,TRBJ2-3,TRBV27,ASSFQKTDTQY
-,15,TRBJ2-3,TRBV9,ASSVDGRGSGTDTQY
-,12,TRBJ1-1,TRBV28,ASRTGGEDTEAF
-,11,TRBJ2-1,TRBV14,ASSQDRQGKRF
-,13,TRBJ1-1,TRBV4-3,ASSSGQGKNTEAF
-,15,TRBJ2-4,TRBV2,ASSEALGTVAKNIQY
-,13,TRBJ2-7,TRBV28,ASSLGRGYSYEQY
few,14,TRBJ2-1,TRBV4-1,ASSQGLLAGGNEQF
-,12,TRBJ1-4,TRBV7-8,ASSLLTGNEKLF
few,12,TRBJ2-1,TRBV19,ASSIRLPYNEQF
-,16,TRBJ2-1,TRBV9,ASSVGLAGMSSYNEQF
few,13,TRBJ2-1,TRBV5-1,ASSVSGDSYNEQF
-,12,TRBJ2-7,TRBV30,AWSPTGGDNEQY
-,13,TRBJ2-3,TRBV29-1,SVGPTSASTDTQY
many,11,TRBJ2-1,TRBV27,ASVNPGGVGQF
-,12,TRBJ2-7,TRBV19,ASSIGGQGREQY
-,13,TRBJ1-1,TRBV6-1,ASSTAGQGGGEAF
-,11,TRBJ2-7,TRBV9,ASSVEVGLEQY
-,16,TRBJ1-1,TRBV5-1,ASSWGGTGRILPPEAF
-,14,TRBJ1-2,TRBV30,AWSVFGTGPDYGYT
-,13,TRBJ2-3,TRBV9,ASSVRAGGVDTQY
-,14,TRBJ1-4,TRBV6-5,ASSYLTGGGHEKLF
-,10,TRBJ1-1,TRBV11-3,ASSLGGGRAF
-,12,TRBJ1-1,TRBV28,ASSRRGMETEAF
-,10,TRBJ2-5,TRBV7-2,ASSLVRETQY
-,11,TRBJ2-7,TRBV7-2,ASTRGSSYEQY
-,14,TRBJ2-6,TRBV27,ASSALTGAGANVLT
-,10,TRBJ2-1,TRBV18,ASSPPYNEQF
-,13,TRBJ2-7,TRBV5-4,ASSRPLGGPDEQY
once,15,TRBJ2-3,TRBV14,ASSQVRETSLTDTQY
-,15,TRBJ2-1,TRBV29-1,SVEERREGRSYNEQF
-,11,TRBJ2-7,TRBV27,ASSLFRGYEQY
-,14,TRBJ2-1,TRBV13,ASSSRLAGVYNEQF
-,13,TRBJ2-7,TRBV7-2,ASSETGEYYEEQY
-,12,TRBJ1-5,TRBV7-6,ASSFFLGGQPQH
once,13,TRBJ1-5,TRBV9,ASSGGTGGWQPQH
once,13,TRBJ2-3,TRBV2,ASRGLAGEGGTQY
-,11,TRBJ2-7,TRBV21-1,ASRPGLASEQY
-,12,TRBJ1-5,TRBV11-3,ASSTAGYNQPQH
-,12,TRBJ2-5,TRBV7-6,ASSLSASAKTQY
-,10,TRBJ1-1,TRBV19,ASPSPFGEAF
-,10,TRBJ2-2,TRBV29-1,SFRLNTGELF
-,12,TRBJ2-3,TRBV5-5,ASSFGTGTDTQY
-,14,TRBJ2-1,TRBV7-3,ASSLRGQGSYNEQF
once,9,TRBJ1-2,TRBV30,AWRAAAGYT
-,14,TRBJ2-3,TRBV30,AWTPGLAGAADTQY
-,13,TRBJ2-7,TRBV7-2,ASSSRGTGRYEQY
few,10,TRBJ2-7,TRBV10-3,AISGDLYEQY